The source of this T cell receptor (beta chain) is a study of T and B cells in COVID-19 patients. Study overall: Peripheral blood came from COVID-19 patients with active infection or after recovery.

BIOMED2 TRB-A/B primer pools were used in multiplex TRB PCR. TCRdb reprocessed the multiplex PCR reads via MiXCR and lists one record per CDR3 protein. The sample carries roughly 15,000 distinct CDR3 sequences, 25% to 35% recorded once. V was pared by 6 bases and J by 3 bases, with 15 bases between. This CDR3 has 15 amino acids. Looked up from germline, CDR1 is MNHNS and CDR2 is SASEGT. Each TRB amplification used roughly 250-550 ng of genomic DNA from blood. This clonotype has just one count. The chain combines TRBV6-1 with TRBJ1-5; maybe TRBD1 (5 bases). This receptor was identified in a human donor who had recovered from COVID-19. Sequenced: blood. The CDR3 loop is CASRWDPTNNQPQHF. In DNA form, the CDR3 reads TGTGCCAGCAGGTGGGACCCTACTAACAATCAGCCCCAGCATTTT.